This record looks at one T cell receptor (beta chain) sequence and its context. Germline lookup yields CDR1 MNHNY and CDR2 SVGAGI (reference sequence). After removal of 8 bases from V and 2 bases from J, the junction contained 4 bases not matched to a gene. CDR3 length: 15 amino acids. The sample originates from a study of T cell repertoires in cytomegalovirus infection. TCRdb itself ran the reads through MiXCR, one entry per CDR3 protein. Of under 850,000 distinct CDR3 sequences in the sample, about a third are singletons; the top ten hold more than 2.5%. The receptor was isolated from a human donor in good health (CMV status not recorded). Some clones in this sample may be carry-over from other donors' samples. Sequencing was done on a sample of PBMCs. The chain combines TRBV6-6 with TRBJ2-6; 9 bases are a match to TRBD1. DNA of the CDR3: TGTGCCAGCGCCCGGACAGGGGCTGGGGCCAACGTCCTGACTTTC. The encoded protein is CASARTGAGANVLTF.